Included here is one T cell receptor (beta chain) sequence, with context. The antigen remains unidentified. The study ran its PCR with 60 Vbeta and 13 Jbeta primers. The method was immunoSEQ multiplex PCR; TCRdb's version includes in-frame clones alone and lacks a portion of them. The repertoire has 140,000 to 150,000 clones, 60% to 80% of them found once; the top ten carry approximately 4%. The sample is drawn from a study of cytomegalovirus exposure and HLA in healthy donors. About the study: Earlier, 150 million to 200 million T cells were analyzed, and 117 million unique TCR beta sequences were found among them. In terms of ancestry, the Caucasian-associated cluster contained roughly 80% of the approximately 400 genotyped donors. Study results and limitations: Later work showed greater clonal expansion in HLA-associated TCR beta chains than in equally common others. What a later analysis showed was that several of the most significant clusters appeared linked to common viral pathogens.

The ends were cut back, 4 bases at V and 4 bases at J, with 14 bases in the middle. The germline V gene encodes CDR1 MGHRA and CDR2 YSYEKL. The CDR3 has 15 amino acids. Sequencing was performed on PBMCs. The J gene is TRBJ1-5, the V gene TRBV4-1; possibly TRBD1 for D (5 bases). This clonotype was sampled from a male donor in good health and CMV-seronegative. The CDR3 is CASSRQGFANQPQHF. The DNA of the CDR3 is TGCGCCAGCAGCCGCCAGGGTTTCGCAAATCAGCCCCAGCATTTT.